The present TCR beta chain was sequenced within a study of blood T cell repertoires in COVID-19. Study at large: The samples span acute and convalescent COVID-19 from the United States, Italy and Spain.

The CDR3 sequence is 18 residues long. V lost 4 bases to trimming and J lost 0 bases, with 17 bases between them. Germline V gives CDR1 SGHRS, CDR2 YFSETQ. In the authors' methods: Using reference gene primer amplification, nucleated cell counts were estimated. The table came from immunoSEQ multiplex PCR; TCRdb's copy has only in-frame clones and leaves some out. V and J calls and clone size come straight from that table; D and trimming were deduced from the DNA. Of 88,000 or so clones detected, 65% to 90% appear once; the ten largest clones hold 3.8%. This clone was seen a handful of times. What was sequenced was peripheral blood. This chain joins TRBV5-1 and TRBJ2-6, with D possibly TRBD1 on 6 matching bases. The origin of this receptor is a man aged 60 to 75 with acute or convalescent COVID-19. The CDR3 DNA sequence: TGCGCCAGCAGCCTTACGGTGGGGGCGGGCTCTGGGGCCAACGTCCTGACTTTC. Translating it yields CASSLTVGAGSGANVLTF.